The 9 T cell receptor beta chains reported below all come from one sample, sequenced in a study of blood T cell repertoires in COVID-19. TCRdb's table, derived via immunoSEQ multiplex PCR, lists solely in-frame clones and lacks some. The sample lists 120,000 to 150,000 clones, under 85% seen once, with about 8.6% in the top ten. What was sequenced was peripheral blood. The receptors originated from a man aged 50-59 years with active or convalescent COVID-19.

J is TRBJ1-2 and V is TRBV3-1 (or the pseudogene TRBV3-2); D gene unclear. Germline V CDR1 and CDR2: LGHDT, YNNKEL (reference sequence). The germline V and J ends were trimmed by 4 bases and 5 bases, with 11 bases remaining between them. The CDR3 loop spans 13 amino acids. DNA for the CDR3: TGTGCCAGCAGCCCGGAGGGCCCTTATGGCTACACCTTC. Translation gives CASSPEGPYGYTF.

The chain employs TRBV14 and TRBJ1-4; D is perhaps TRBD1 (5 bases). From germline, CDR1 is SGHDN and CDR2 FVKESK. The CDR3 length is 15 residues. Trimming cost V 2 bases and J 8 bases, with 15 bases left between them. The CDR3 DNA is TGTGCCAGCAGCCAATACGCAGGGTTAAAAGAAAAACTGTTTTTT. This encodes CASSQYAGLKEKLFF.

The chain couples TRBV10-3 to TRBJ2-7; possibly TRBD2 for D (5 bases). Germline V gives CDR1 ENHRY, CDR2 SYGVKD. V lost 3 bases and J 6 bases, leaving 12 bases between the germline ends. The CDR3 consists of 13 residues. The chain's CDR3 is CAISDPAGPEQYF. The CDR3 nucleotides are TGTGCCATCAGTGACCCCGCGGGTCCCGAGCAGTACTTC.

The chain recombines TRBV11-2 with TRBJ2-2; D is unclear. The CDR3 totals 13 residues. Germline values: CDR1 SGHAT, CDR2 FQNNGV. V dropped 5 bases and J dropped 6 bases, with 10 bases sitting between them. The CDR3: CASSEAASGELFF. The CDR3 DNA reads TGTGCCAGCAGCGAGGCGGCCTCCGGGGAGCTGTTTTTT. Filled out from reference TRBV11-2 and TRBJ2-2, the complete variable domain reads EAGVAQSPRYKIIEKRQSVAFWCNPISGHATLYWYQQILGQGPKLLIQFQNNGVVDDSQLPKDRFSAERLKGVDSTLKIQPAKLEDSAVYLCASSEAASGELFFGEGSRLTVL.

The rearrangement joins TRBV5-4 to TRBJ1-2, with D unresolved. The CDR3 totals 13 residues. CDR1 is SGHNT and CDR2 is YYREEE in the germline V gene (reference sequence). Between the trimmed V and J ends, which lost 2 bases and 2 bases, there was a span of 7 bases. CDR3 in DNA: TGTGCCAGCAGCTTCCGGGGAAACTATGGCTACACCTTC. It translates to CASSFRGNYGYTF.

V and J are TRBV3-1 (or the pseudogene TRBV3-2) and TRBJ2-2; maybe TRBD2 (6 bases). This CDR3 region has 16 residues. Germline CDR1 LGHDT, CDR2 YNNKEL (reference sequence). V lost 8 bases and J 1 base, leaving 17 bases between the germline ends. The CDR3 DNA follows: TGTGCCAGCCAACAGCCGGGCGGGAAGAACACCGGGGAGCTGTTTTTT. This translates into CASQQPGGKNTGELFF.

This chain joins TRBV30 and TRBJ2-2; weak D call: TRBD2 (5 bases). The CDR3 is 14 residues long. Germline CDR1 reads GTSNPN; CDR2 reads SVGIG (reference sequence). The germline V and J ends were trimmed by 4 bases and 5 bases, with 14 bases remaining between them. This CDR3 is CAWNPGRVTGELFF. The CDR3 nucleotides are TGTGCCTGGAACCCCGGGCGGGTTACCGGGGAGCTGTTTTTT.

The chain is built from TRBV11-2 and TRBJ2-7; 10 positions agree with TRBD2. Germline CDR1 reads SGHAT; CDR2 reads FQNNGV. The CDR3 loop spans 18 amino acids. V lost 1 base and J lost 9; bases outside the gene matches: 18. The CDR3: CASSLVQTSGMGSTGQYF. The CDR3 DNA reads TGTGCCAGCAGCTTAGTCCAAACTAGCGGGATGGGTAGTACGGGGCAGTACTTC. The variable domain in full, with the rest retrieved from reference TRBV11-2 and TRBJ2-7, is EAGVAQSPRYKIIEKRQSVAFWCNPISGHATLYWYQQILGQGPKLLIQFQNNGVVDDSQLPKDRFSAERLKGVDSTLKIQPAKLEDSAVYLCASSLVQTSGMGSTGQYFGPGTRLTVT.

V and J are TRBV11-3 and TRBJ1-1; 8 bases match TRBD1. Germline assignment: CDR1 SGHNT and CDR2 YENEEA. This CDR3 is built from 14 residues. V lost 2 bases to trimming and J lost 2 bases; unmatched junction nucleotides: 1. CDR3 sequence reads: CASSLQGANTEAFF. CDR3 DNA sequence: TGTGCCAGCAGCTTACAGGGGGCCAACACTGAAGCTTTCTTT.